This entry lists 8 T cell receptor beta chains sequenced from one sample in a study. Via MiXCR, TCRdb re-called the 5' RACE reads, giving one row per CDR3 protein. The sample contains fewer than 950 distinct CDR3 sequences, roughly a tenth of which appear only once. Sequenced sample: total memory T cells from blood PBMCs. Sample subset: transitional memory CD4+ T cells. The receptors were sampled from a male donor with HIV.

This clonotype was observed a few times. The chain combines TRBV5-1 with TRBJ2-1, with TRBD2 matching over 9 bases. The V gene end was trimmed by 3 bases and the J gene end by 0 bases; junction bases not matched to a gene: 13. Germline values: CDR1 SGHRS, CDR2 YFSETQ. The CDR3 sequence is 19 residues long. The CDR3 spells CASSWEVGAGGSSYNEQFF. The DNA for the CDR3 is TGCGCCAGCAGCTGGGAGGTGGGAGCGGGAGGTAGCTCCTACAATGAGCAGTTCTTC.

The chain combines TRBV15 with TRBJ1-1; D unresolved. This CDR3 has 13 residues. V dropped 1 base and J dropped 0 bases, with 3 bases sitting between them. CDR1 and CDR2 from the germline V gene are LNHNV and YYDKDF (reference sequence). CDR3: CATSRGVNTEAFF. CDR3 DNA sequence: TGTGCCACCAGCAGAGGGGTGAACACTGAAGCTTTCTTT. Looking up the rest from reference TRBV15 and TRBJ1-1 gives the full variable domain: DAMVIQNPRYQVTQFGKPVTLSCSQTLNHNVMYWYQQKSSQAPKLLFHYYDKDFNNEADTPDNFQSRRPNTSFCFLDIRSPGLGDTAMYLCATSRGVNTEAFFGQGTRLTVV.

By its share, this clonotype is large. This chain connects TRBV19 to TRBJ2-2; 7 bases are a match to TRBD2. This CDR3 has 16 residues. V was clipped by 3 bases and J by 0 bases; unmatched bases: 4. Germline-derived CDR1 and CDR2 are LNHDA and SQIVND (reference sequence). CDR3 nucleotides: TGTGCCAGTAGTATTTGGAGCGGGGCGAACACCGGGGAGCTGTTTTTT. It codes for CASSIWSGANTGELFF. Based on the CDR3 plus reference TRBV19 and TRBJ2-2, the full variable domain is DGGITQSPKYLFRKEGQNVTLSCEQNLNHDAMYWYRQDPGQGLRLIYYSQIVNDFQKGDIAEGYSVSREKKESFPLTVTSAQKNPTAFYLCASSIWSGANTGELFFGEGSRLTVL.

This clonotype was observed a few times. The rearrangement uses TRBV11-2 and TRBJ1-2, with 8 bases identical to TRBD1. V was clipped by 0 bases and J by 4 bases; unmatched bases: 4. The CDR3 sequence is 15 residues long. CDR1 is SGHAT, CDR2 FQNNGV, per germline. The chain's CDR3 is CASSLETGVGYGYTF. DNA for the CDR3: TGTGCCAGCAGCTTAGAGACAGGGGTGGGCTATGGCTACACCTTC.

This rearrangement joins TRBV7-2 to TRBJ2-3, with TRBD2 matching over 13 bases. Germline V lookup: CDR1 SGHTA, CDR2 FQGNSA. The length of the CDR3 is 16 residues. V dropped 4 bases and J dropped 3; count of bases not matched to a gene: 4. For the CDR3, the DNA is TGTGCCAGCAGCTACGGACTAGCGGGAGTTACAGATACGCAGTATTTT. As protein: CASSYGLAGVTDTQYF.

This clonotype was counted a few times. The chain employs TRBV11-1 and TRBJ2-5, with 10 bases aligning to TRBD1. CDR1 SGHAT and CDR2 FQDESV come from the germline V gene (reference sequence). J lost 4 bases, V lost 5 bases, and 4 bases had no gene match. The CDR3 has 14 amino acids. Here the CDR3 DNA reads TGTGCCAGCAGCGACAGGGGGCGCGGAGAGACCCAGTACTTC. Its translation: CASSDRGRGETQYF.

Judged by abundance, this clonotype is large. The V and J genes are TRBV6-1 and TRBJ2-7; D possibly matches TRBD1 or TRBD2 (5 bases each). The V gene's germline CDR1 is MNHNS and CDR2 SASEGT. CDR3 length: 15 amino acids. Trimming stripped 6 bases from V and 0 bases from J, with 15 bases between. This CDR3 is CASRLGRSSSYEQYF. CDR3 sequence (DNA): TGTGCCAGCAGGTTGGGACGCTCGTCCTCCTACGAGCAGTACTTC.

This clonotype is judged large (0.1 to 1%). The chain links TRBV19 to TRBJ1-1; no clear D. Trimming cost V 1 base and J 4 bases, with 10 bases left between them. This CDR3 is built from 14 residues. The V gene's germline CDR1 is LNHDA and CDR2 SQIVND (reference sequence). The CDR3 DNA reads as TGTGCCAGTAGTATAGCCGTCCGGGGCACTGAAGCTTTCTTT. This codes for CASSIAVRGTEAFF.